One T cell receptor (beta chain) is described in this entry. No antigen is known for it. This sample is drawn from a study of relationships among human T cell subsets. Germline lookup yields CDR1 SGHAT and CDR2 FQDESV (reference sequence). Trimming took off 1 base at V and 4 bases at J, with 11 bases between the two ends. The CDR3 has 15 residues. The T cell receptor alpha and beta CDR3 regions were amplified from mRNA by semiquantitative ARM-PCR. Exponential amplification used communal superprimers after tagged nested gene-specific primers in ARM-PCR. From the multiplex PCR reads, TCRdb called clonotypes with MiXCR, one entry per CDR3 protein. The sample contains under 15,000 distinct CDR3 sequences, less than 65% of which appear only once. Findings of the study overall: No significant subset differences appeared in V, D, J use, CDR3 length or N-additions. A CD4+CD8+ double-positive population could not be excluded by bead sorting. Over 50% of CD8+ cytotoxic sequences were in clones over 100 reads; regulatory and Th2 had few.

Anti-CD25 beads selected CD4+CD25+ regulatory T cells from positively selected CD4+ cells. The sequence was collected from a man between 40 and 49 years old in good health. The sample was Tregs sorted from blood. V is TRBV11-1 and J is TRBJ2-1, with D perhaps matching TRBD1 (6 bases). The chain's CDR3 is CASSLGPGAYNEQFF. The CDR3 DNA reads TGTGCCAGCAGCTTAGGTCCAGGGGCTTACAATGAGCAGTTCTTC.